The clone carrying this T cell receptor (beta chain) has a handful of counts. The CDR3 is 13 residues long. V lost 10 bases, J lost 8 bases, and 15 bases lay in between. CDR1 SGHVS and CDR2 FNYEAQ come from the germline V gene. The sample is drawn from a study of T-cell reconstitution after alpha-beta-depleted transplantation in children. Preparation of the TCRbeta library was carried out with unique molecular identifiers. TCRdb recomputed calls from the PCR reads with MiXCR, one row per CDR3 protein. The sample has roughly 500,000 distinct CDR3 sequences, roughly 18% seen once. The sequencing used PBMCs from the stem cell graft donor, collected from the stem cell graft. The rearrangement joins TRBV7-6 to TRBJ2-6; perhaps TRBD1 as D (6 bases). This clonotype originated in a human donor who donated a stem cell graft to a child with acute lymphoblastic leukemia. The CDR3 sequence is CATIQGLSNVLTF. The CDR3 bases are TGTGCCACCATTCAGGGGTTGTCCAACGTCCTGACTTTC.